Following are 25 T cell receptor beta chains from one sample sequenced in a study of post-analysis software for immune sequencing data. Broader study findings: Roughly five TRBV segments were more frequent in patients than controls; TRBV5-6, TRBV5-1 and TRBV20-1 belonged to this group.

The authors incorporated unique molecular identifiers into the TCR beta cDNA libraries. TCRdb reprocessed the PCR reads via MiXCR and lists one record per CDR3 protein. The repertoire holds roughly 800,000 distinct CDR3 sequences, with about 53% as singletons. These receptors lack a known antigen. The sample consisted of blood. The receptor set was obtained from a girl aged 10 to 17 with multiple sclerosis.

This clonotype was seen just once. The genes are TRBV3-1 and TRBJ2-7, with D possibly TRBD2 on 6 matching bases. The CDR3 is made up of 16 amino acids. V dropped 1 base and J dropped 5 bases, with 18 bases sitting between them. CDR1 and CDR2 from the germline V gene are LGHDT and YNNKEL (reference sequence). CDR3 bases: TGTGCCAGCAGCCAAGGGCCTAGCCGGGAGAGGAACGAGCAGTACTTC. Translation gives CASSQGPSRERNEQYF.

This chain joins TRBV27 and TRBJ1-2; D is perhaps TRBD1 (6 bases). The V gene's germline CDR1 is MNHEY and CDR2 SMNVEV (reference sequence). The CDR3 totals 15 residues. Trimming stripped 4 bases from V and 0 bases from J, with 12 bases between. The CDR3 coding sequence is TGTGCCAGCAGTTCAACCGGACAGTCTAACTATGGCTACACCTTC. Protein: CASSSTGQSNYGYTF.

The chain uses TRBV20-1 and TRBJ2-3; D perhaps matches TRBD2 (6 bases). The CDR3 loop spans 16 amino acids. V lost 5 bases, J lost 1 base, and 19 bases lay in between. The V gene's germline CDR1 is DFQATT and CDR2 SNEGSKA (reference sequence). The DNA of the CDR3 is TGCAGTGCTGATCCTACAACTAGCTCCGGCACAGATACGCAGTATTTT. Its translation is CSADPTTSSGTDTQYF.

This sequence joins TRBV20-1 and TRBJ2-3, with TRBD2 matching 12 bases. The CDR3 is made up of 18 amino acids. The J segment lost 0 bases and the V segment lost 0 bases, leaving 7 bases of the junction unmatched. The germline V gene has CDR1 DFQATT and CDR2 SNEGSKA (reference sequence). The CDR3 sequence: CSARDVGTSGLSTDTQYF. The DNA of the CDR3 is TGCAGTGCTAGAGACGTAGGGACTAGCGGGCTTAGCACAGATACGCAGTATTTT.

The V gene is TRBV20-1, the J gene TRBJ2-3, with TRBD2 matching over 11 bases. CDR1 and CDR2 (germline): DFQATT, SNEGSKA (reference sequence). There are 14 residues in the CDR3. The trim removed 5 bases at V and 5 bases at J, leaving 6 bases unmatched. The CDR3 sequence is CSADSGGAIDTQYF. CDR3 bases: TGCAGTGCTGATAGCGGGGGGGCGATAGATACGCAGTATTTT.

The chain employs TRBV9 and TRBJ2-2; tentatively, D is TRBD1 (5 bases). Trimming cost V 4 bases and J 0 bases, with 13 bases left between them. The CDR3 is 16 amino acids. Germline V lookup: CDR1 SGDLS, CDR2 YYNGEE. CDR3 DNA: TGTGCCAGCAGCTATCGCAGGGTTTCGAACACCGGGGAGCTGTTTTTT. It is translated as CASSYRRVSNTGELFF.

The chain combines TRBV27 with TRBJ2-1; 8 positions match TRBD2. The CDR3 has 14 residues. With V trimmed by 1 base and J by 8 bases, 4 bases remained unmatched. Looked up from germline, CDR1 is MNHEY and CDR2 is SMNVEV (reference sequence). The CDR3 loop is CASSLLGLGHEQFF. The CDR3 DNA follows: TGTGCCAGCAGTTTATTGGGACTAGGCCATGAGCAGTTCTTC.

V is TRBV6-5 and J is TRBJ2-5, with 7 bases aligning to TRBD2. V lost 2 bases to trimming and J lost 2 bases; unmatched junction nucleotides: 8. The CDR3 is made up of 16 amino acids. CDR1 MNHEY and CDR2 SVGAGI come from the germline V gene. CDR3 sequence reads: CASSYGTTLSQETQYF. CDR3 sequence (DNA): TGTGCCAGCAGTTACGGGACTACATTATCTCAAGAGACCCAGTACTTC.

This chain uses TRBV10-2 with TRBJ2-5; D is unclear. The DNA end lines up better with TRBJ2-7; the J call may be wrong. The CDR3 has 13 residues. Germline CDR1 and CDR2: WSHSY and SAAADI. The CDR3 DNA sequence: TGCGCCAGCACCTACGTACTTGCGGACGAGCAGTACTTC. It translates to CASTYVLADEQYF.

The V gene is TRBV7-9, the J gene TRBJ2-1; 11 nucleotides match TRBD2. Germline V lookup: CDR1 SEHNR, CDR2 FQNEAQ (reference sequence). The V segment lost 1 base and the J segment 8 bases; nucleotides outside the gene matches: 10. CDR3 length: 17 amino acids. Here the CDR3 reads CASSLGGGSSGRYEQFF. CDR3 nucleotide sequence: TGTGCCAGCAGCTTAGGAGGAGGTTCTAGCGGGAGGTATGAGCAGTTCTTC.

This chain links TRBV15 with TRBJ1-1; 8 nucleotides agree with TRBD1. CDR3 length equals 16 residues. Germline V gene lookup returns CDR1 LNHNV and CDR2 YYDKDF (reference sequence). V was clipped by 8 bases and J by 2 bases; unmatched bases: 13. CDR3 nucleotides: TGTGCCACCCGGCCTTACGGGACAGGTGAAAACACTGAAGCTTTCTTT. Its protein is CATRPYGTGENTEAFF.

The V call is TRBV27, the J call TRBJ2-1, with D perhaps TRBD1 (5 bases). CDR1 and CDR2 (germline): MNHEY, SMNVEV (reference sequence). Trimming took off 6 bases at V and 4 bases at J, with 13 bases between the two ends. CDR3 length: 14 residues. CDR3 sequence reads: CASSPPQGYNEQFF. CDR3 in DNA: TGTGCCAGCAGCCCACCCCAGGGATACAATGAGCAGTTCTTC.

This clonotype has more than one count but fewer than ten. This sequence joins TRBV5-6 and TRBJ2-3, with 13 bases lining up with TRBD2. V lost 0 bases, J lost 0 bases, and 4 bases stayed unmatched. The CDR3 extends over 18 amino acids. The V gene's germline CDR1 is SGHDT and CDR2 YYEEEE. CDR3 protein: CASSLVTSGRSSTDTQYF. CDR3 DNA sequence: TGTGCCAGCAGCTTGGTGACTAGCGGGAGGAGTAGCACAGATACGCAGTATTTT.

The genes are TRBV3-1 and TRBJ1-2, with TRBD1 matching 8 bases. After removal of 1 base from V and 7 bases from J, the junction contained 5 bases not matched to a gene. The germline gives CDR1 LGHDT, CDR2 YNNKEL (reference sequence). The CDR3 has 14 amino acids. In DNA, the CDR3 is TGTGCCAGCAGCCAAGGAGGGACAGGCTTTGGCTACACCTTC. It specifies CASSQGGTGFGYTF.

The chain employs TRBV12-3 or TRBV12-4 and TRBJ2-2; 11 nucleotides match TRBD2. Trimming at V came to 2 bases and at J to 4 bases, leaving 6 bases not matched to a gene. The CDR3 extends over 17 amino acids. CDR3 nucleotide sequence: TGTGCCAGCAGTTTAATCTTAGGACTAGCGGGCACCGGGGAGCTGTTTTTT. It encodes CASSLILGLAGTGELFF.

This clonotype occurred a few times. An end of the junction differs from the germline gene, which may be a read error. The V gene is TRBV5-1, the J gene TRBJ2-1; tentative D call: TRBD2 (6 bases). The CDR3 has 14 residues. Germline loops: CDR1 SGHRS, CDR2 YFSETQ. DNA of the CDR3: TGTGCCAGCAGTCCGGGACTCTCCTACAATGAGCAGTTCTTC. It specifies CASSPGLSYNEQFF. Using reference TRBV5-1 and TRBJ2-1 for the parts outside the CDR3, the full variable domain is KAGVTQTPRYLIKTRGQQVTLSCSPISGHRSVSWYQQTPGQGLQFLFEYFSETQRNKGNFPGRFSGRQFSNSRSEMNVSTLELGDSALYLCASSPGLSYNEQFFGPGTRLTVL.

The rearrangement joins TRBV11-2 to TRBJ2-7, with D tentatively TRBD1 (5 bases). Germline V gives CDR1 SGHAT, CDR2 FQNNGV. The CDR3 totals 15 residues. The V end was cut by 0 bases, the J end by 7 bases, with 16 bases between. The CDR3 nucleotides are TGTGCCAGCAGCTTAGATCCGGGCAGGGCTGCGGAGCAGTACTTC. Residues: CASSLDPGRAAEQYF.

This clonotype showed up just once. The chain uses TRBV5-5 and TRBJ1-5; 7 bases map to TRBD1. Germline CDR1 and CDR2: SGHKS and YYEKEE (reference sequence). The CDR3 covers 16 residues. Germline trimming cut 0 bases from V and 3 bases from J; bases unmatched to any gene: 6. The CDR3 region has the DNA TGTGCCAGCAGCTTGGATGTAGGGGGCTACAATCAGCCCCAGCATTTT. Amino acid sequence: CASSLDVGGYNQPQHF.

As for this clonotype: The junction does not match germline at one end; this may be a read error. CDR3: CVSRHSGRTYNEQFF. For the CDR3, the DNA is TGTGTCAGCAGACATAGCGGGAGGACCTACAATGAGCAGTTCTTC. V gene TRBV12-3 or TRBV12-4 combines with J gene TRBJ2-1; 10 bases fit TRBD2. The CDR3 has 15 amino acids.

This clonotype came up once. This rearrangement joins TRBV3-1 to TRBJ2-7; D uncertain. The germline V gene encodes CDR1 LGHDT and CDR2 YNNKEL (reference sequence). V lost 0 bases to trimming and J lost 0 bases, with 15 bases between them. The CDR3 has 17 residues. CDR3 region: CASSQDWASGHSYEQYF. Here the CDR3 DNA reads TGTGCCAGCAGCCAAGATTGGGCCTCTGGCCACTCCTACGAGCAGTACTTC.

The chain links TRBV5-6 to TRBJ2-4, with D possibly matching TRBD1 (6 bases). Gene TRBJ2-7 matches the end of the DNA better, so the J call may be wrong. Germline CDR1 is SGHDT and CDR2 is YYEEEE. There are 15 residues in the CDR3. The CDR3 protein is CASSPGARGNYEQYF. The CDR3 nucleotides read TGTGCCAGCAGCCCCGGGGCAAGGGGGAACTACGAGCAGTACTTC.

The gene calls are TRBV5-1 and TRBJ2-3; 9 bases align to TRBD2. V gave up 2 bases and J gave up 1 base; unmatched junction bases: 2. Germline V gene sequence: CDR1 SGHRS, CDR2 YFSETQ. The CDR3 loop spans 15 amino acids. The CDR3 DNA reads as TGCGCCAGCAGCTTTTGGACTAGCGGCACAGATACGCAGTATTTT. Residues: CASSFWTSGTDTQYF.

This chain joins TRBV3-1 and TRBJ2-1; D gene ambiguous. Trimming stripped 1 base from V and 7 bases from J, with 17 bases between. Per the germline V gene, CDR1 is LGHDT and CDR2 is YNNKEL (reference sequence). The CDR3 covers 16 residues. CDR3 nucleotides: TGTGCCAGCAGCCAAGGGCCGAACCTCATTGGGAATGAGCAGTTCTTC. Its protein is CASSQGPNLIGNEQFF.

V is TRBV15 and J is TRBJ2-7; weak D call: TRBD1 (6 bases). Between the trimmed V and J ends, which lost 6 bases and 7 bases, there was a span of 22 bases. Germline V lookup: CDR1 LNHNV, CDR2 YYDKDF (reference sequence). There are 15 residues in the CDR3. The CDR3 coding sequence is TGTGCCACCAGGTCACAGCAGAGTTGGGACAATGAGCAGTACTTC. Encoded protein: CATRSQQSWDNEQYF.

The rearrangement links TRBV15 to TRBJ1-4; no clear D. CDR3 length: 15 amino acids. Trimming removed 3 bases at V and 7 bases at J, with 15 bases between. The germline V gene has CDR1 LNHNV and CDR2 YYDKDF (reference sequence). This CDR3 reads CATSSDLFVVEKLFF. CDR3 nucleotide sequence: TGTGCCACCAGCAGTGACTTATTTGTAGTTGAAAAACTGTTTTTT.